Listed below are T cell receptor beta chains from one sample, sequenced in a study of shared clonotypes between healthy human individuals. Only in-frame clones appear in the TCRdb table, and some are missing; sequencing was by immunoSEQ multiplex PCR. The repertoire consists of around 600,000 clones, with 85% to 95% occurring once and the leading ten covering around 0.11%. The sequenced material came from naive CD8+ T cells sorted from blood. These receptor sequences come from a woman in her twenties or thirties in good health. Both conserved end residues are part of each CDR3. A D gene is named only where the DNA matches it firmly. The size entry is marked missing in some rows and otherwise reads once, few, many or a size class.

V: TRBV27
D: TRBD1
size: -
J: TRBJ1-1
CDR3: CASSFSAGTANTEAFF
DNA: TGTGCCAGCAGTTTCTCCGCTGGGACAGCGAACACTGAAGCTTTCTTT

V: TRBV5-8
D: -
size: -
J: TRBJ2-5
CDR3: CASSVSKQETQYF
DNA: TGTGCCAGCAGCGTGAGCAAACAGGAGACCCAGTACTTC

V: TRBV13
D: TRBD2
size: -
J: TRBJ2-7
CDR3: CASSPGAGAYEQYF
DNA: TGTGCCAGCAGCCCCGGGGCGGGAGCATACGAGCAGTACTTC

V: TRBV28
D: TRBD1
size: -
J: TRBJ2-7
CDR3: CASSPTGPSYEQYF
DNA: TGTGCCAGCAGTCCGACAGGGCCCTCCTACGAGCAGTACTTC

V: TRBV27
D: -
size: -
J: TRBJ1-1
CDR3: CASSLTGNTEAFF
DNA: TGTGCCAGCAGTCTAACGGGGAACACTGAAGCTTTCTTT

V: TRBV5-6
D: -
size: -
J: TRBJ1-1
CDR3: CASSFSDGVLDEGTEAFF
DNA: TGTGCCAGCAGCTTTTCAGATGGGGTCCTCGATGAGGGCACTGAAGCTTTCTTT

V: TRBV7-8
D: TRBD2
size: -
J: TRBJ2-1
CDR3: CASSLMRLAGEGEQFF
DNA: TGTGCCAGCAGCTTAATGAGACTAGCGGGAGAGGGTGAGCAGTTCTTC

V: TRBV4-1
D: -
size: -
J: TRBJ2-2
CDR3: CASSQDPGNTGELFF
DNA: TGCGCCAGCAGCCAAGACCCAGGAAACACCGGGGAGCTGTTTTTT

V: TRBV5-5
D: -
size: -
J: TRBJ1-1
CDR3: CASSLGQGSAEAFF
DNA: TGTGCCAGCAGCTTGGGGCAGGGATCCGCTGAAGCTTTCTTT

V: TRBV5-4
D: TRBD2
size: -
J: TRBJ2-1
CDR3: CASSLDEAGAGYNEQFF
DNA: TGTGCCAGCAGCTTGGACGAAGCGGGAGCGGGCTACAATGAGCAGTTCTTC

V: TRBV11-2
D: TRBD2
size: -
J: TRBJ2-7
CDR3: CASSFASGSSYEQYF
DNA: TGTGCCAGCAGCTTTGCTAGCGGAAGCTCCTACGAGCAGTACTTC

V: TRBV25-1
D: TRBD2
size: -
J: TRBJ2-7
CDR3: CASSDSPSGRYEQYF
DNA: TGTGCCAGCAGTGACTCGCCTAGCGGGAGGTACGAGCAGTACTTC

V: TRBV29-1
D: -
size: -
J: TRBJ1-2
CDR3: CSVEKDTDSYGYTF
DNA: TGCAGCGTTGAAAAGGACACGGATTCCTATGGCTACACCTTC

V: TRBV7-9
D: TRBD2
size: once
J: TRBJ2-7
CDR3: CASSTGLAGFYEQYF
DNA: TGTGCCAGCAGCACGGGACTAGCGGGATTTTACGAGCAGTACTTC

V: TRBV7-9
D: -
size: -
J: TRBJ2-7
CDR3: CASSRGSSYEQYF
DNA: TGTGCCAGCAGCAGAGGGAGTAGCTACGAGCAGTACTTC

V: TRBV7-2
D: -
size: -
J: TRBJ2-7
CDR3: CASSLAVGRGPLGSRFEQYF
DNA: TGTGCCAGCAGCTTAGCCGTGGGCAGGGGCCCCCTGGGTTCGCGCTTTGAGCAGTACTTC

V: TRBV6-1
D: -
size: -
J: TRBJ1-1
CDR3: CASSVLGVGLYRNTEAFF
DNA: TGTGCCAGCAGTGTGCTTGGGGTAGGGTTATATCGAAACACTGAAGCTTTCTTT

V: TRBV5-6
D: -
size: -
J: TRBJ2-5
CDR3: CASGRRRGRETQYF
DNA: TGTGCCAGCGGCCGACGGCGGGGTCGGGAGACCCAGTACTTC

V: TRBV11-2
D: TRBD2
size: -
J: TRBJ2-7
CDR3: CASSLDNVLAASSYEQYF
DNA: TGTGCCAGCAGCTTAGATAATGTGCTAGCGGCTAGCTCCTACGAGCAGTACTTC

V: TRBV5-1
D: -
size: -
J: TRBJ2-3
CDR3: CASSREQGIDRDTQYF
DNA: TGCGCCAGCAGCCGAGAGCAGGGGATAGATCGAGATACGCAGTATTTT

V: TRBV27
D: -
size: -
J: TRBJ2-7
CDR3: CASRGGVLGEQYF
DNA: TGTGCCAGCAGGGGCGGGGTACTGGGCGAGCAGTACTTC

V: TRBV6-5
D: -
size: -
J: TRBJ1-1
CDR3: CASSRDGLNTEAFF
DNA: TGTGCCAGCAGTAGGGACGGGTTGAACACTGAAGCTTTCTTT

V: TRBV2
D: TRBD2
size: -
J: TRBJ2-2
CDR3: CASTTAGGLGGGELFF
DNA: TGTGCCAGCACCACTGCGGGAGGGTTAGGCGGCGGGGAGCTGTTTTTT

V: TRBV19
D: TRBD2
size: -
J: TRBJ2-1
CDR3: CASSVFLADEQFF
DNA: TGTGCCAGTAGTGTCTTCCTAGCGGATGAGCAGTTCTTC

V: TRBV9
D: -
size: -
J: TRBJ1-1
CDR3: CASSGRTSGIEAFF
DNA: TGTGCCAGCAGCGGCCGGACGTCAGGGATTGAAGCTTTCTTT

V: TRBV29-1
D: TRBD2
size: -
J: TRBJ2-1
CDR3: CSVEGRAGVYNEQFF
DNA: TGCAGCGTTGAGGGACGGGCGGGAGTTTACAATGAGCAGTTCTTC

V: TRBV28
D: -
size: -
J: TRBJ1-1
CDR3: CASSLNGGMNTEAFF
DNA: TGTGCCAGCAGTTTAAATGGTGGGATGAACACTGAAGCTTTCTTT

V: TRBV13
D: -
size: -
J: TRBJ2-7
CDR3: CASSLGPPGTRYEQYF
DNA: TGTGCCAGCAGCTTAGGCCCCCCAGGGACAAGGTACGAGCAGTACTTC

V: TRBV4-1
D: -
size: -
J: TRBJ2-5
CDR3: CASSQDSEETQYF
DNA: TGCGCCAGCAGCCAAGATAGCGAAGAGACCCAGTACTTC

V: TRBV7-9
D: TRBD2
size: -
J: TRBJ2-1
CDR3: CASSLEREGNEQFF
DNA: TGTGCCAGCAGCTTAGAGCGGGAGGGGAATGAGCAGTTCTTC

V: TRBV29-1
D: TRBD1
size: -
J: TRBJ2-1
CDR3: CSALMTGSNEQFF
DNA: TGCAGCGCACTAATGACAGGGTCCAATGAGCAGTTCTTC

V: TRBV9
D: -
size: once
J: TRBJ2-1
CDR3: CASSVVSSGEGSYNEQFF
DNA: TGTGCCAGCAGCGTAGTTTCATCGGGAGAGGGCTCCTACAATGAGCAGTTCTTC

V: TRBV2
D: -
size: -
J: TRBJ1-4
CDR3: CASSGGGEKLFF
DNA: TGTGCCAGCAGCGGAGGGGGAGAAAAACTGTTTTTT

V: TRBV2
D: -
size: once
J: TRBJ2-7
CDR3: CASSTGGSYEQYF
DNA: TGTGCCAGCTCGACCGGGGGTTCCTACGAGCAGTACTTC

V: TRBV7-9
D: TRBD2
size: -
J: TRBJ2-7
CDR3: CASSPASGNSYEQYF
DNA: TGTGCCAGCAGCCCCGCTAGCGGGAACTCCTACGAGCAGTACTTC

V: TRBV6-6
D: -
size: -
J: TRBJ1-5
CDR3: CASSSRGEADQPQHF
DNA: TGTGCCAGCAGTTCTCGGGGAGAGGCGGATCAGCCCCAGCATTTT

V: TRBV27
D: TRBD1
size: once
J: TRBJ1-2
CDR3: CASSLWGTGQGDGYTF
DNA: TGTGCCAGCAGTTTGTGGGGGACGGGACAGGGGGATGGCTACACCTTC

V: TRBV7-6
D: TRBD2
size: -
J: TRBJ2-7
CDR3: CASSLGTSAYEQYF
DNA: TGTGCCAGCAGCTTAGGTACTAGCGCCTACGAGCAGTACTTC

V: TRBV4-1
D: TRBD2
size: once
J: TRBJ2-3
CDR3: CASSQDQVGGDTDTQYF
DNA: TGCGCCAGCAGCCAAGATCAAGTGGGAGGGGACACAGATACGCAGTATTTT

V: TRBV28
D: -
size: once
J: TRBJ2-4
CDR3: CASSLPRADIQYF
DNA: TGTGCCAGCAGTTTACCCAGGGCTGACATTCAGTACTTC

V: TRBV2
D: -
size: -
J: TRBJ2-7
CDR3: CASSAGSYEQYF
DNA: TGTGCCAGCAGTGCCGGCTCCTACGAGCAGTACTTC

V: TRBV29-1
D: TRBD2
size: -
J: TRBJ2-7
CDR3: CSVVSSGKYEQYF
DNA: TGCAGCGTTGTGTCTAGCGGGAAGTACGAGCAGTACTTC

V: TRBV7-2
D: -
size: -
J: TRBJ2-7
CDR3: CASSPTLTWTETYEQYF
DNA: TGTGCCAGCAGCCCGACATTGACCTGGACAGAAACCTACGAGCAGTACTTC

V: TRBV7-2
D: -
size: -
J: TRBJ1-5
CDR3: CASSLGGAQPQHF
DNA: TGTGCCAGCAGCCTGGGTGGGGCACAGCCCCAGCATTTT

V: TRBV21-1
D: -
size: -
J: TRBJ1-4
CDR3: CASSKAFVREKLFF
DNA: TGTGCCAGCAGCAAAGCCTTCGTTCGCGAAAAACTGTTTTTT

V: TRBV5-4
D: -
size: -
J: TRBJ2-3
CDR3: CASSSHTDTQYF
DNA: TGTGCCAGCAGCTCTCACACAGATACGCAGTATTTT

V: TRBV19
D: -
size: -
J: TRBJ2-5
CDR3: CASSTVDEEQYF
DNA: TGTGCCAGTAGTACGGTAGACGAGGAGCAGTACTTC

V: TRBV7-1
D: TRBD1
size: -
J: TRBJ2-7
CDR3: CASSLGTGNYEQYF
DNA: TGTGCCAGCAGCTTAGGGACAGGGAACTACGAGCAGTACTTC